These 23 T cell receptor beta chains share one sample of origin, sequenced in a study of CD8 T cells in Susac syndrome (dated by TCRdb to 2018 to 2020). Libraries were made using the immunoSEQ multiplex PCR assay. RNA was extracted using the RNeasy kit, and roughly 0.5 to 1 ug of the RNA was reverse transcribed with random hexamers. TCRdb reprocessed the public reads (quality trimming at Q25 with fastp, clone calling with MiXCR) and kept in-frame beta chains. Rows are unified per CDR3 protein, each entry keeping the most common DNA and genes. Here the sample has 150,000 to 200,000 distinct CDR3 sequences; 94% occur a single time. Roughly 0.1% of the sample lies in the top ten. What was sequenced was CD4+ T cells from PBMCs. The source of these receptors is a human donor with multiple sclerosis.

This chain uses TRBV29-1 with TRBJ2-7; 9 positions agree with TRBD1. Per the germline V gene, CDR1 is SQVTM and CDR2 is ANQGSEA. The CDR3 extends over 13 amino acids. J gave up 2 bases and V 7 bases, and 6 bases lay outside the gene matches. CDR3 loop: CSAARDRAYEQYF. CDR3 sequence (DNA): TGCAGCGCTGCTCGGGACAGGGCCTACGAGCAGTACTTC.

V and J are TRBV12-5 and TRBJ1-1; 8 bases align to TRBD1. The CDR3 consists of 14 residues. Looked up from germline, CDR1 is LGHNT and CDR2 is FRNRAP. V shed 6 bases, J shed 1 base, and the junction held 4 bases outside the gene matches. CDR3 sequence reads: CASGTGASNTEAFF. The DNA of the CDR3 is TGTGCTAGTGGGACAGGGGCTTCGAACACTGAAGCTTTCTTT. The complete variable domain, with remaining parts taken from reference TRBV12-5 and TRBJ1-1, reads DARVTQTPRHKVTEMGQEVTMRCQPILGHNTVFWYRQTMMQGLELLAYFRNRAPLDDSGMPKDRFSAEMPDATLATLKIQPSEPRDSAVYFCASGTGASNTEAFFGQGTRLTVV.

A single count supports this clonotype. This chain joins TRBV12-3 or TRBV12-4 and TRBJ1-2; no definite D call. With 5 bases removed from V and 4 bases from J, the gap between germline ends came to 14 bases. This CDR3 contains 14 residues. The CDR3 spells CASSRWEGGYGYTF. DNA of the CDR3: TGTGCCAGCAGTCGGTGGGAAGGTGGCTATGGCTACACCTTC.

The CDR3 coding sequence is TGTGCCAGCAGTTCAAGATCTCAGTGGGGGTATGAGCTGTTTTTT. Translated, it gives CASSSRSQWGYELFF. The rearrangement uses TRBV6-2 or TRBV6-3 and TRBJ2-2; either TRBD1 or TRBD2 may supply D (5 bases each). The V gene's germline CDR1 is MNHEY and CDR2 SVGEGT. Trimming removed 4 bases from V and 11 bases from J, with 20 bases in between. This CDR3 is built from 15 residues.

This chain links TRBV6-2 or TRBV6-3 with TRBJ2-7; D is possibly TRBD1 or TRBD2 (5 bases each). Germline V CDR1 and CDR2: MNHEY, SVGEGT. The CDR3 spans 14 residues. Trimming stripped 6 bases from V and 0 bases from J, with 12 bases between. The CDR3 DNA reads as TGTGCCAGCAGATCCGGGACGGTCTCCTACGAGCAGTACTTC. Protein product: CASRSGTVSYEQYF.

V is TRBV6-1 and J is TRBJ2-2, with a tentative D call TRBD1 (6 bases). The length of the CDR3 is 14 residues. CDR1 is MNHNS, CDR2 SASEGT, per germline. V lost 4 bases and J lost 3, with 9 bases in between. CDR3 in amino acids: CASSVRGYTGELFF. Here the CDR3 DNA reads TGTGCCAGCAGTGTCAGGGGTTACACCGGGGAGCTGTTTTTT.

The rearrangement uses TRBV6-1 and TRBJ1-5; D is undetermined. This CDR3 region has 12 residues. The V end lost 8 bases, the J end lost 6 bases, and 11 bases lay between the germline ends. CDR1 is MNHNS, CDR2 SASEGT, per germline. The CDR3 is CASGDPLQPQHF. Here the CDR3 DNA reads TGTGCCAGCGGGGATCCTCTTCAGCCCCAGCATTTT.

The CDR3 DNA reads as TGTGCCAGCAGTCGCCAGACAGGGGGCAATCAGCCCCAGCATTTT. It encodes CASSRQTGGNQPQHF. The rearrangement joins TRBV27 to TRBJ1-5; 8 nucleotides line up with TRBD1. The V segment lost 5 bases and the J segment 2 bases; nucleotides outside the gene matches: 5. This CDR3 has 15 amino acids. Germline V gene lookup returns CDR1 MNHEY and CDR2 SMNVEV (reference sequence).

The chain joins TRBV20-1 to TRBJ1-3; D remains ambiguous. In germline, CDR1 is DFQATT, CDR2 SNEGSKA (reference sequence). Trimming removed 5 bases at V and 4 bases at J, with 27 bases between. The CDR3 runs 18 residues. The CDR3 nucleotides are TGCAGTGCTGTCGCCGGGAGTCCTTCCTCGCCGGAGGGAAACACCATATATTTT. Amino acid sequence: CSAVAGSPSSPEGNTIYF.

This clonotype was picked up a small number of times. The chain links TRBV30 to TRBJ1-3; D gene unclear. The CDR3 runs 11 residues. The V end lost 2 bases, the J end lost 2 bases, and 1 base lay between the germline ends. In germline, CDR1 is GTSNPN, CDR2 SVGIG (reference sequence). CDR3 nucleotides: TGTGCCTGGAGTCCTGGAAACACCATATATTTT. The encoded protein is CAWSPGNTIYF.

This chain joins TRBV4-2 and TRBJ2-1; 12 bases map to TRBD2. V was pared by 1 base and J by 4 bases, with 8 bases of the junction left unmatched. Germline CDR1 reads LGHNA; CDR2 reads YNFKEQ. The CDR3 loop spans 18 amino acids. CDR3 coding DNA: TGTGCCAGCAGCCAAGCCACGGCGGGACTAGCGGGTTACAATGAGCAGTTCTTC. Its translation is CASSQATAGLAGYNEQFF.

The genes are TRBV12-3 or TRBV12-4 and TRBJ1-1; possibly TRBD1 for D (6 bases). The CDR3 length is 12 residues. V was trimmed by 6 bases and J by 11 bases, leaving 16 bases between them. This CDR3 is CASSPRTERAFF. For the CDR3, the DNA is TGTGCCAGCAGCCCCAGGACAGAAAGGGCTTTCTTT.

The gene calls are TRBV27 and TRBJ1-2; 11 bases agree with TRBD1. Looked up from germline, CDR1 is MNHEY and CDR2 is SMNVEV (reference sequence). V shed 5 bases and J 3 bases; nucleotides not matched to a gene: 8. The CDR3 is made up of 16 amino acids. The CDR3 reads CASSPWTGGMDYGYTF. CDR3 sequence (DNA): TGTGCCAGCAGTCCATGGACAGGGGGCATGGACTATGGCTACACCTTC.

The CDR3 region has the DNA TGTGCCAGCAGCACCCCGGGACTAGCGGGAGAGGCCCCCTACGAGCAGTACTTC. Translated: CASSTPGLAGEAPYEQYF. This chain links TRBV7-9 with TRBJ2-7; 14 bases map to TRBD2. The CDR3 totals 18 residues. V shed 5 bases, J shed 2 bases, and the junction held 11 bases outside the gene matches. Germline V gives CDR1 SEHNR, CDR2 FQNEAQ (reference sequence).

This chain uses TRBV7-8 with TRBJ1-2; TRBD1 is a possible D gene (6 bases). This CDR3 is 14 amino acids long. Germline V gene sequence: CDR1 SGHVS, CDR2 FQNEAQ. The V gene lost 5 bases and the J gene lost 8 bases, with 18 bases spanning the gap. Here the CDR3 reads CASSPQQGLGGYTF. DNA of the CDR3: TGTGCCAGCAGCCCACAACAGGGTCTTGGGGGCTACACCTTC.

The V gene is TRBV3-1, the J gene TRBJ2-2; TRBD1 agrees at 7 bases. Germline CDR1 is LGHDT and CDR2 is YNNKEL (reference sequence). V was clipped by 4 bases and J by 5 bases; unmatched bases: 4. The CDR3 totals 14 residues. The CDR3 nucleotides are TGTGCCAGCAGCCTGGGACAGATTACCGGGGAGCTGTTTTTT. Its translation is CASSLGQITGELFF.

This sequence joins TRBV25-1 and TRBJ2-7, with TRBD2 identical over 7 bases. This CDR3 has 13 amino acids. The trim removed 4 bases at V and 3 bases at J, leaving 3 bases unmatched. The germline CDR1 and CDR2 sequences are MGHDK and SYGVNS. CDR3 DNA: TGTGCCAGCAGTGCAGGGACTATCTACGAGCAGTACTTC. This encodes CASSAGTIYEQYF.

The chain links TRBV5-4 to TRBJ2-4; D is possibly TRBD1 (5 bases). V lost 2 bases, J lost 8 bases, and 14 bases lay in between. Germline lookup yields CDR1 SGHNT and CDR2 YYREEE (reference sequence). The CDR3 has 14 residues. The CDR3 nucleotides are TGTGCCAGCAGCTTCCAAGGGGCCTCGGACATTCAGTACTTC. It codes for CASSFQGASDIQYF.

The V call is TRBV3-1, the J call TRBJ1-2, with TRBD1 matching over 7 bases. J was trimmed by 1 base and V by 5 bases; bases with no gene match: 7. There are 15 residues in the CDR3. From germline, CDR1 is LGHDT and CDR2 YNNKEL (reference sequence). CDR3 in DNA: TGTGCCAGCAGCAACCGGGACAGTCTTAACTATGGCTACACCTTC. Translating it yields CASSNRDSLNYGYTF. The whole variable domain, remainder taken from reference TRBV3-1 and TRBJ1-2, is DTAVSQTPKYLVTQMGNDKSIKCEQNLGHDTMYWYKQDSKKFLKIMFSYNNKELIINETVPNRFSPKSPDKAHLNLHINSLELGDSAVYFCASSNRDSLNYGYTFGSGTRLTVV.

This chain joins TRBV4-1 and TRBJ1-5; the match to TRBD1 covers 9 bases. With 2 bases clipped from V and 6 bases from J, the junction kept 8 bases outside the gene matches. The germline V gene encodes CDR1 MGHRA and CDR2 YSYEKL. The CDR3 totals 16 residues. CDR3 sequence reads: CASSQPGQGQGQPQHF. CDR3 DNA sequence: TGCGCCAGCAGCCAACCCGGACAGGGACAGGGTCAGCCCCAGCATTTT.

This clonotype was counted a single time. The genes are TRBV29-1 and TRBJ2-7, with 10 positions matching TRBD1. The CDR3 contains 13 residues. J was trimmed by 3 bases and V by 3 bases; bases with no gene match: 2. The V gene's germline CDR1 is SQVTM and CDR2 ANQGSEA. The CDR3, as DNA: TGCAGCGTTGAGGGGACAGGGGACTACGAGCAGTACTTC. Encoded protein: CSVEGTGDYEQYF.

The chain joins TRBV27 to TRBJ1-5, with D uncertain. This CDR3 is built from 13 residues. V lost 3 bases to trimming and J lost 6 bases, with 9 bases between them. Looked up from germline, CDR1 is MNHEY and CDR2 is SMNVEV (reference sequence). The CDR3 coding sequence is TGTGCCAGCAGTTTTGTCCCTCGTCAGCCCCAGCATTTT. It specifies CASSFVPRQPQHF.

The chain links TRBV3-1 to TRBJ2-5, with 7 bases fitting TRBD2. Germline V lookup: CDR1 LGHDT, CDR2 YNNKEL (reference sequence). The V gene end was trimmed by 0 bases and the J gene end by 2 bases; junction bases not matched to a gene: 6. This CDR3 spans 16 amino acids. The CDR3 nucleotides are TGTGCCAGCAGCCAAGATCCTTGGGGGGGTCAAGAGACCCAGTACTTC. Protein: CASSQDPWGGQETQYF.